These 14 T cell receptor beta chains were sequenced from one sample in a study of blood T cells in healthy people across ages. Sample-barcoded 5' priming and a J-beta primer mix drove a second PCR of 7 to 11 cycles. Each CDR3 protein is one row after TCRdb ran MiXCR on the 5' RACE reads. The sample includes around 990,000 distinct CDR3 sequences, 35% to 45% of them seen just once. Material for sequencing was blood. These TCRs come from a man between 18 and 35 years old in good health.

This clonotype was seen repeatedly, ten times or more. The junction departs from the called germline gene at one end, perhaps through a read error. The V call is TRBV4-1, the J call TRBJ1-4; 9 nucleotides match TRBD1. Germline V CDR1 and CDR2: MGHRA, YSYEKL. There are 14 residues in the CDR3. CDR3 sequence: CASSQGTGNEKLFF. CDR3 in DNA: TGTGCCAGCAGCCAAGGGACAGGGAACGAAAAACTGTTTTTT.

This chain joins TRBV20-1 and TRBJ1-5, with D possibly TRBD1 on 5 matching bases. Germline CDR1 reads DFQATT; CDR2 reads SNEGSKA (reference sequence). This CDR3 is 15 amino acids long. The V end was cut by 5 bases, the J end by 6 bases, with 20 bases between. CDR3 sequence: CSAGAGISVRQPQHF. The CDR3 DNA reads TGCAGTGCTGGGGCCGGGATTTCGGTTCGTCAGCCCCAGCATTTT.

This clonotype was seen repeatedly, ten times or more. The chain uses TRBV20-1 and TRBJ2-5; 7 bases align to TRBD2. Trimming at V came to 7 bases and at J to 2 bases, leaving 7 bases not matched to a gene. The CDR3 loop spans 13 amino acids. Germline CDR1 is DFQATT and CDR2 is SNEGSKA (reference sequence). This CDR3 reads CSGYGGKQETQYF. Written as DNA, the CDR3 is TGCAGTGGGTACGGGGGGAAACAAGAGACCCAGTACTTC.

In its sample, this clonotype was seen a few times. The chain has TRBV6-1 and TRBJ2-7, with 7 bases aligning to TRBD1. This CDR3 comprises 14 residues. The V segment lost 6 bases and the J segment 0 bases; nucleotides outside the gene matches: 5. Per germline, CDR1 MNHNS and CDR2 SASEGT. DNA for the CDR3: TGTGCCAGCAGGAGAGGACAGGACTCCTACGAGCAGTACTTC. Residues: CASRRGQDSYEQYF.

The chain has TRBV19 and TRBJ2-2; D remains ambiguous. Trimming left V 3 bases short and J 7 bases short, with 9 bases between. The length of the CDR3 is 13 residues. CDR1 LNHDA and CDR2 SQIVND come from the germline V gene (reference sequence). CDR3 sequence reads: CASSIKGNGELFF. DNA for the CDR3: TGTGCCAGTAGTATTAAAGGGAACGGGGAGCTGTTTTTT.

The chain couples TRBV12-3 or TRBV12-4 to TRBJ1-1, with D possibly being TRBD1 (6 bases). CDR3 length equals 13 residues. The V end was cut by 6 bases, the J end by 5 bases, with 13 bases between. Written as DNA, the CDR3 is TGTGCCAGCAGCACCCCAGGGGAGACTGAAGCTTTCTTT. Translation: CASSTPGETEAFF.

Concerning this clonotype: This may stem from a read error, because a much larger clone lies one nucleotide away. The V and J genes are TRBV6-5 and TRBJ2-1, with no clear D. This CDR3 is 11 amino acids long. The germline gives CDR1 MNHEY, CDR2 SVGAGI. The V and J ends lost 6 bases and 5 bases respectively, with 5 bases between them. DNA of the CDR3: TGTGCCAGCAGGGTACACAATGAGCAGTTCTTC. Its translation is CASRVHNEQFF.

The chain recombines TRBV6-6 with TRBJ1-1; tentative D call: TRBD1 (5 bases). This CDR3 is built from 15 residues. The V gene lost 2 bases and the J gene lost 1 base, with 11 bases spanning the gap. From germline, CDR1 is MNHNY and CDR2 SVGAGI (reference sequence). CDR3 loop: CASSYGPGGNTEAFF. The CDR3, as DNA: TGTGCCAGCAGTTACGGGCCGGGGGGGAACACTGAAGCTTTCTTT.

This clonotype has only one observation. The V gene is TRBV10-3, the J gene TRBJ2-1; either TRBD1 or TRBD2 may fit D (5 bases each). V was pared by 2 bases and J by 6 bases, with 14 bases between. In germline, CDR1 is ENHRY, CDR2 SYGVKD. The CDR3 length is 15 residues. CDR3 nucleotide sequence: TGTGCCATCAGTGAGGTGGTAGCGAGGGGCAATGAGCAGTTCTTC. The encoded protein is CAISEVVARGNEQFF.

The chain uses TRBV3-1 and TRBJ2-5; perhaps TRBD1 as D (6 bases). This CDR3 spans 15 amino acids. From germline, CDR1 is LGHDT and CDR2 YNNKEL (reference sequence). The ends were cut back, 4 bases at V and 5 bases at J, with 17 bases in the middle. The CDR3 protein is CASSLNPDSHETQYF. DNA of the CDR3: TGTGCCAGCAGCCTGAACCCGGACAGCCATGAGACCCAGTACTTC.

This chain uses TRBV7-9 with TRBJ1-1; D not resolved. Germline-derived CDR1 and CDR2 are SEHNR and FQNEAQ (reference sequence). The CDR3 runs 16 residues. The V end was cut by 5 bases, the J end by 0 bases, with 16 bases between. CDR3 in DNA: TGTGCCAGCAGCCACAAGCGTGGGGTGGTGAACACTGAAGCTTTCTTT. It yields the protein CASSHKRGVVNTEAFF.

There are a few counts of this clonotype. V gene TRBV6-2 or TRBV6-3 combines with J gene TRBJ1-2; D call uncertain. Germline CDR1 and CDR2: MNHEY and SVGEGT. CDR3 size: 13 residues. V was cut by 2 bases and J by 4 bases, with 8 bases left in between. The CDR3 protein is CASSYPDFYGYTF. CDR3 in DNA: TGTGCCAGCAGTTACCCGGACTTCTATGGCTACACCTTC.

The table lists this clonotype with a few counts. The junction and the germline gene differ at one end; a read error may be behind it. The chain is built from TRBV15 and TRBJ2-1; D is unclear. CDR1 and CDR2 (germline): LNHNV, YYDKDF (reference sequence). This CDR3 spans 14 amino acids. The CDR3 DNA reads TGTGCCACCGGCAGGCGAAGCTCCTACAATGAGCAGTTCTTC. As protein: CATGRRSSYNEQFF.

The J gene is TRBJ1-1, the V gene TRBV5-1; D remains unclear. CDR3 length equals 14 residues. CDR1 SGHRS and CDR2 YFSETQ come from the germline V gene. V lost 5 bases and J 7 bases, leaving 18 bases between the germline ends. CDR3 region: CASSHDQAADEAFF. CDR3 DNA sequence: TGCGCCAGCAGTCATGATCAGGCTGCGGATGAAGCTTTCTTT.